The present TCR beta chain was sequenced within a study of beta chain features in type 1 diabetes. Findings of the study overall: Individuals with type 1 diabetes displayed fewer insertions and more deletions at VDJ junctions.

In germline, CDR1 is SEHNR, CDR2 FQNEAQ (reference sequence). The ends were cut back, 5 bases at V and 6 bases at J, with 17 bases in the middle. The CDR3 contains 15 residues. The sequenced template was cDNA made from the entire isolated RNA. Clones were read by immunoSEQ multiplex PCR, and TCRdb kept only the in-frame ones, dropping some. Here the sample spans 200,000 to 250,000 clones, about 11% being singletons. Only one heparinised blood draw was taken per donor, and its volume averaged approximately 100 mL. A sort by CD45RO/CCR7/CD25/CD127/CD95/CD27 yielded CD4+ naive, central memory, regulatory and stem cell-like memory cells. This clone was seen a few times. Antigen unknown.

Sequencing input: central memory CD4+ T cells from blood. The J gene is TRBJ2-1, the V gene TRBV7-9; unclear D gene. The source is a man younger than 35 in good health. The CDR3 sequence is CASSRLLNDRNEQFF. Written as DNA, the CDR3 is TGTGCCAGCAGCAGACTCCTTAACGACCGCAATGAGCAGTTCTTC.